This entry lists 27 T cell receptor beta chains sequenced from one sample in a study of blood T cell repertoires in COVID-19. Clones were sequenced by immunoSEQ multiplex PCR, and TCRdb holds only the in-frame ones, with some missing. The sample consists of 89,000 or so clones, around 85% of them appearing once. The specimen sequenced was peripheral blood. Receptors were obtained from a man older than 75 with acute or convalescent COVID-19.

The chain links TRBV20-1 to TRBJ1-2; 9 positions agree with TRBD1. Germline V lookup: CDR1 DFQATT, CDR2 SNEGSKA (reference sequence). V shed 3 bases and J 7 bases; nucleotides not matched to a gene: 9. The CDR3 spans 14 residues. The CDR3 here is CSASSRTGVRGYTF. The CDR3 DNA reads as TGCAGTGCTAGTTCCCGGACAGGGGTACGTGGCTACACCTTC.

V gene TRBV10-3 combines with J gene TRBJ1-2; D is possibly TRBD1 (5 bases). The CDR3 covers 12 residues. Germline loops: CDR1 ENHRY, CDR2 SYGVKD. V was cut by 8 bases and J by 4 bases, with 11 bases left in between. CDR3 in DNA: TGTGCCATCGGGGCGATCCGCTATGGCTACACCTTC. Translating gives CAIGAIRYGYTF.

This chain uses TRBV28 with TRBJ2-2, with 14 bases lining up with TRBD2. CDR1 is MDHEN and CDR2 is SYDVKM in the germline V gene. The CDR3 contains 19 residues. The J segment lost 3 bases and the V segment lost 5 bases, leaving 11 bases of the junction unmatched. This CDR3 is CASSNPGTSGSYDTGELFF. In nucleotides, the CDR3 is TGTGCCAGCAGTAACCCCGGGACTAGCGGGAGCTATGACACCGGGGAGCTGTTTTTT.

This clone was observed once. The J gene is TRBJ2-7, the V gene TRBV28; 11 nucleotides align to TRBD2. The germline V gene encodes CDR1 MDHEN and CDR2 SYDVKM. The ends lost 6 bases at V and 4 bases at J; junction bases unmatched: 14. The CDR3 runs to 17 residues. The CDR3 loop reads CASRHGVAGGPGYEQYF. CDR3 nucleotide sequence: TGTGCCAGCAGGCATGGGGTAGCGGGAGGGCCGGGGTACGAGCAGTACTTC.

V gene TRBV6-6 combines with J gene TRBJ1-4; 8 nucleotides agree with TRBD1. Germline values: CDR1 MNHNY, CDR2 SVGAGI (reference sequence). The CDR3 has 18 residues. With V trimmed by 5 bases and J by 7 bases, 18 bases remained unmatched. The CDR3 region has the DNA TGTGCCAGCAGTCAAACGGGACAGGTGACGGTGGGATTTGAAAAACTGTTTTTT. As protein: CASSQTGQVTVGFEKLFF.

The gene calls are TRBV19 and TRBJ1-3; 7 bases line up with TRBD1. CDR3 length: 15 amino acids. After removal of 5 bases from V and 0 bases from J, the junction contained 4 bases not matched to a gene. The germline V gene has CDR1 LNHDA and CDR2 SQIVND (reference sequence). CDR3 protein: CASSPGQNSGNTIYF. As DNA, the CDR3 is TGTGCCAGTAGTCCGGGACAGAACTCTGGAAACACCATATATTTT.

V and J are TRBV6-5 and TRBJ1-5; the D is unclear. V dropped 5 bases and J dropped 3 bases, with 11 bases sitting between them. This CDR3 is built from 14 residues. CDR1 and CDR2 from the germline V gene are MNHEY and SVGAGI. CDR3 nucleotide sequence: TGTGCCAGCAGTCAGGACGGGATCAATCAGCCCCAGCATTTT. It is translated as CASSQDGINQPQHF.

V usage is TRBV30 and J usage is TRBJ2-2, with D possibly being TRBD1 (5 bases). Germline values: CDR1 GTSNPN, CDR2 SVGIG (reference sequence). This CDR3 comprises 13 residues. V was clipped by 4 bases and J by 2 bases, with 8 bases between them. The CDR3 DNA is TGTGCCTGGACAGGGCTTAACACCGGGGAGCTGTTTTTT. It encodes CAWTGLNTGELFF.

This CDR3 is CASSHSTSYADANTGELFF. The CDR3 DNA reads as TGTGCCAGCAGTCATTCCACTAGCTACGCCGACGCGAACACCGGGGAGCTGTTTTTT. The rearrangement uses TRBV7-3 and TRBJ2-2; possibly TRBD2 for D (6 bases). With 6 bases removed from V and 0 bases from J, the gap between germline ends came to 23 bases. Per the germline V gene, CDR1 is SGHTA and CDR2 is FQGTGA. The CDR3 contains 19 residues.

The sample holds one count of this clone. The chain employs TRBV19 and TRBJ1-2; TRBD1 is a possible D gene (5 bases). Trimming pared 10 bases from V and 4 bases from J, leaving 13 bases between. Germline V lookup: CDR1 LNHDA, CDR2 SQIVND (reference sequence). The CDR3 covers 12 residues. CDR3 sequence (DNA): TGTGCCACGCAAGGGGAGGTCTATGGCTACACCTTC. Its translation: CATQGEVYGYTF.

This clone was found a few times. The chain has TRBV6-6 and TRBJ1-2, with a weak D call TRBD1 (5 bases). CDR3 length: 15 amino acids. The germline V gene encodes CDR1 MNHNY and CDR2 SVGAGI (reference sequence). The ends were cut back, 0 bases at V and 2 bases at J, with 10 bases in the middle. CDR3 coding DNA: TGTGCCAGCAGTTACTCGGGCCAGGGAAACTATGGCTACACCTTC. Protein sequence: CASSYSGQGNYGYTF.

V is TRBV18 and J is TRBJ1-5; 9 nucleotides match TRBD1. Germline trimming cut 3 bases from V and 10 bases from J; bases unmatched to any gene: 7. CDR3 length: 14 residues. Germline V gene lookup returns CDR1 KGHSH and CDR2 LQKENI. The CDR3 reads CASSPTGQGFPQHF. In nucleotides, the CDR3 is TGTGCCAGCTCACCGACGGGACAGGGTTTTCCCCAGCATTTT.

V is TRBV5-7 and J is TRBJ2-4; 11 positions agree with TRBD1. TRBV5-7 is filed as an ORF, its function uncertain. The CDR3 spans 16 residues. V was clipped by 4 bases and J by 0 bases; unmatched bases: 3. The CDR3 DNA reads as TGTGCCAGCAGCGTCGGGACAGGGGGAGCCAAAAACATTCAGTACTTC. This encodes CASSVGTGGAKNIQYF.

The V gene is TRBV7-2, the J gene TRBJ2-7, with TRBD2 matching 11 bases. Germline-derived CDR1 and CDR2 are SGHTA and FQGNSA. V shed 5 bases and J 4 bases; nucleotides not matched to a gene: 7. CDR3 length equals 15 residues. The CDR3 loop is CASSRTSGSTYEQYF. The CDR3 DNA reads as TGTGCCAGCAGCCGCACTAGCGGGAGTACGTACGAGCAGTACTTC.

This sequence joins TRBV18 and TRBJ1-1; D perhaps matches TRBD1 (6 bases). CDR3 length: 14 amino acids. Germline V gene data show CDR1 as KGHSH and CDR2 as LQKENI. V shed 2 bases and J shed 4 bases, with 11 bases lying between them. The CDR3 coding sequence is TGTGCCAGCTCACCAAGCCAGGGGACCACTGAAGCTTTCTTT. It yields the protein CASSPSQGTTEAFF.

The chain is built from TRBV7-2 and TRBJ2-1, with D perhaps matching TRBD1 (6 bases). Trimming removed 6 bases at V and 7 bases at J, with 16 bases between. CDR3 size: 14 residues. CDR1 SGHTA and CDR2 FQGNSA come from the germline V gene. CDR3 nucleotides: TGTGCCAGCAGGCCTGGGGGCGCCCCTAATGAGCAGTTCTTC. Protein sequence: CASRPGGAPNEQFF.

The chain is built from TRBV19 and TRBJ1-6, with 10 bases lining up with TRBD1. The CDR3 is made up of 13 amino acids. Germline V gene data show CDR1 as LNHDA and CDR2 as SQIVND (reference sequence). V was pared by 7 bases and J by 8 bases, with 2 bases of the junction left unmatched. The CDR3 loop is CASMGQGHSPLHF. Written as DNA, the CDR3 is TGTGCCAGTATGGGACAGGGGCATTCACCCCTCCACTTT.

V gene TRBV5-6 combines with J gene TRBJ2-5, with TRBD1 matching 11 bases. CDR1 and CDR2 (germline): SGHDT, YYEEEE. V was pared by 3 bases and J by 5 bases, with 6 bases of the junction left unmatched. The CDR3 is 15 amino acids. The CDR3 reads CASSSGQGAGETQYF. CDR3 bases: TGTGCCAGCAGCTCCGGACAGGGGGCAGGGGAGACCCAGTACTTC.

V and J are TRBV12-3 or TRBV12-4 and TRBJ2-3; possibly TRBD2 for D (5 bases). V dropped 6 bases and J dropped 1 base, with 8 bases sitting between them. This CDR3 is built from 13 residues. The CDR3 sequence is CASSTRGTDTQYF. The CDR3 nucleotides are TGTGCCAGCAGCACGAGGGGCACAGATACGCAGTATTTT.

The chain combines TRBV19 with TRBJ1-1; 9 bases map to TRBD1. After removal of 5 bases from V and 3 bases from J, the junction contained 10 bases not matched to a gene. From germline, CDR1 is LNHDA and CDR2 SQIVND (reference sequence). This CDR3 is built from 16 residues. CDR3 region: CASSVTGGRLDTEAFF. CDR3 DNA: TGTGCCAGTAGTGTTACAGGGGGCCGGTTGGACACTGAAGCTTTCTTT. Combining the CDR3 with reference TRBV19 and TRBJ1-1 gives the whole variable domain DGGITQSPKYLFRKEGQNVTLSCEQNLNHDAMYWYRQDPGQGLRLIYYSQIVNDFQKGDIAEGYSVSREKKESFPLTVTSAQKNPTAFYLCASSVTGGRLDTEAFFGQGTRLTVV.

The chain combines TRBV6-5 with TRBJ2-5, with TRBD2 matching over 7 bases. CDR3 size: 15 residues. CDR1 MNHEY and CDR2 SVGAGI come from the germline V gene. J was trimmed by 0 bases and V by 6 bases; bases with no gene match: 7. DNA for the CDR3: TGTGCCAGCAGCGTAGACGGGACTAACCAAGAGACCCAGTACTTC. Translated: CASSVDGTNQETQYF.

V gene TRBV5-4 combines with J gene TRBJ2-5, with a weak D call TRBD1 (5 bases). The CDR3 contains 14 residues. CDR1 and CDR2 from the germline V gene are SGHNT and YYREEE (reference sequence). V was trimmed by 0 bases and J by 3 bases, leaving 9 bases between them. The CDR3 is CASSLAPREETQYF. In DNA form, the CDR3 reads TGTGCCAGCAGCTTGGCCCCCAGGGAAGAGACCCAGTACTTC.

V gene TRBV19 combines with J gene TRBJ1-5; D unresolved. CDR1 LNHDA and CDR2 SQIVND come from the germline V gene (reference sequence). Between the trimmed V and J ends, which lost 1 base and 0 bases, there was a span of 16 bases. The CDR3 is 18 residues long. This CDR3 reads CASSIVRRRAYSNQPQHF. The CDR3 DNA reads as TGTGCCAGTAGTATAGTGAGAAGGAGGGCTTATAGCAATCAGCCCCAGCATTTT.

The chain carries TRBV7-2 and TRBJ2-7, with D unresolved. The CDR3 loop spans 14 amino acids. CDR1 SGHTA and CDR2 FQGNSA come from the germline V gene. V was cut by 5 bases and J by 7 bases, with 18 bases left in between. CDR3: CASSPKVGPGEQYF. The CDR3 nucleotides are TGTGCCAGCAGCCCGAAGGTAGGCCCGGGTGAGCAGTACTTC.

Remarks on this clone: An end of the junction does not agree with germline; a read error may underlie this. J is TRBJ2-1 and V is TRBV6-1, with 9 bases fitting TRBD2. Germline CDR1 is MNHNS and CDR2 is SASEGT. The CDR3 is made up of 15 amino acids. This CDR3 reads CASSKAGGNYNEQFF. CDR3 DNA sequence: TGTGCCAGCAGTAAAGCGGGAGGAAACTACAATGAGCAGTTCTTC.

The chain combines TRBV19 with TRBJ2-3, with a possible D match to TRBD2 (6 bases). The V end lost 7 bases, the J end lost 5 bases, and 13 bases lay between the germline ends. Per germline, CDR1 LNHDA and CDR2 SQIVND (reference sequence). The CDR3 is 13 amino acids. The CDR3 region is CASTAIAEDTQYF. CDR3 in DNA: TGTGCCAGTACGGCCATAGCGGAAGATACGCAGTATTTT.

This clone appeared once. The rearrangement links TRBV24-1 to TRBJ2-1; possibly TRBD2 for D (6 bases). V was clipped by 9 bases and J by 0 bases, with 14 bases between them. Germline assignment: CDR1 KGHDR and CDR2 SFDVKD. This CDR3 region has 15 residues. DNA for the CDR3: TGTGCCACCTGCGGCGGGGAGAGCTCCTACAATGAGCAGTTCTTC. This encodes CATCGGESSYNEQFF.